These 21 T cell receptor beta chains share one sample of origin, sequenced in a study of cytomegalovirus exposure and HLA in healthy donors. Sequencing was performed with immunoSEQ multiplex PCR; in TCRdb, only in-frame clones are kept and a portion is missing. This table has around 150,000 clones, approximately 81% appearing once. Sequenced: PBMCs. Source of these receptors: a man aged 30 to 39 in good health and CMV-seropositive.

The V gene is TRBV6-5, the J gene TRBJ2-7, with TRBD2 matching over 10 bases. The CDR3 has 14 amino acids. Germline V lookup: CDR1 MNHEY, CDR2 SVGAGI. V lost 5 bases to trimming and J lost 2 bases; unmatched junction nucleotides: 3. The CDR3 is CASSPSGSTYEQYF. The CDR3 nucleotides are TGTGCCAGCAGTCCTAGCGGGAGTACCTACGAGCAGTACTTC.

The rearrangement uses TRBV2 and TRBJ2-5, with a possible D match to TRBD2 (5 bases). Trimming cost V 11 bases and J 5 bases, with 24 bases left between them. Germline V gene lookup returns CDR1 SNHLY and CDR2 FYNNEI. The length of the CDR3 is 15 residues. Here the CDR3 DNA reads TGTGCCTTAACCCTGGCCCGGGGAGTAGGGGAGACCCAGTACTTC. It translates to CALTLARGVGETQYF.

V usage is TRBV11-2 and J usage is TRBJ2-3; D not resolved. The V and J ends lost 1 base and 3 bases respectively, with 8 bases between them. Per the germline V gene, CDR1 is SGHAT and CDR2 is FQNNGV. The CDR3 length is 14 residues. In nucleotides, the CDR3 is TGTGCCAGCAGCTTAGTCCTCCAGACAGATACGCAGTATTTT. It codes for CASSLVLQTDTQYF.

The chain recombines TRBV5-8 with TRBJ2-1; 7 nucleotides align to TRBD2. CDR3 length equals 14 residues. J was trimmed by 9 bases and V by 4 bases; bases with no gene match: 10. The V gene's germline CDR1 is SGHTS and CDR2 YDEGEE. The CDR3 spells CASSKGLELAEQFF. The CDR3 DNA reads TGTGCCAGCAGCAAAGGACTAGAACTGGCTGAGCAGTTCTTC.

The chain employs TRBV9 and TRBJ2-1, with D possibly being TRBD1 (5 bases). Germline V gene sequence: CDR1 SGDLS, CDR2 YYNGEE. Trimming left V 0 bases short and J 1 base short, with 8 bases between. The CDR3 covers 15 residues. DNA for the CDR3: TGTGCCAGCAGCGTAGCCAGGGATTCCTACAATGAGCAGTTCTTC. Its translation: CASSVARDSYNEQFF.

This clone was recorded once. V usage is TRBV27 and J usage is TRBJ1-1; D is perhaps TRBD1 (6 bases). Germline V lookup: CDR1 MNHEY, CDR2 SMNVEV (reference sequence). The CDR3 covers 14 residues. The ends were cut back, 6 bases at V and 1 base at J, with 12 bases in the middle. The CDR3 sequence: CASSDRSPNTEAFF. The CDR3 nucleotides are TGTGCCAGCAGCGACAGGTCCCCGAACACTGAAGCTTTCTTT.

The chain joins TRBV19 to TRBJ2-7; a weak D match, TRBD1 (6 bases). The CDR3 consists of 14 residues. Trimming removed 4 bases from V and 2 bases from J, with 12 bases in between. Germline V gene sequence: CDR1 LNHDA, CDR2 SQIVND (reference sequence). The chain's CDR3 is CASSRAGAAYEQYF. CDR3 sequence (DNA): TGTGCCAGTAGTAGGGCAGGGGCCGCCTACGAGCAGTACTTC.

V usage is TRBV19 and J usage is TRBJ2-1; TRBD1 might be the D (5 bases). CDR3 length equals 15 residues. V lost 0 bases, J lost 2 bases, and 8 bases lay in between. In germline, CDR1 is LNHDA, CDR2 SQIVND (reference sequence). In DNA, the CDR3 is TGTGCCAGTAGTATAGATGGCAGGGCCTACAATGAGCAGTTCTTC. Residues: CASSIDGRAYNEQFF.

The chain uses TRBV7-3 and TRBJ2-1, with 7 bases fitting TRBD2. The V gene end was trimmed by 8 bases and the J gene end by 3 bases; junction bases not matched to a gene: 7. CDR1 is SGHTA and CDR2 is FQGTGA in the germline V gene. This CDR3 contains 14 residues. CDR3 DNA sequence: TGTGCCAGCGGGGTAGCGGGCCTCTACAATGAGCAGTTCTTC. Translated: CASGVAGLYNEQFF.

V usage is TRBV7-9 and J usage is TRBJ1-1; D might be TRBD1 (6 bases). Trimming left V 6 bases short and J 3 bases short, with 14 bases between. The CDR3 consists of 14 residues. The germline CDR1 and CDR2 sequences are SEHNR and FQNEAQ (reference sequence). Written as DNA, the CDR3 is TGTGCCAGCAGACGGGGGGCCGTTGACACTGAAGCTTTCTTT. Its protein is CASRRGAVDTEAFF.

In nucleotides, the CDR3 is TGCACCAGCAGCCTTCTGCCGACTAATCGGGCCTGCTCCTACGAGCAGTACTTC. Encoded protein: CTSSLLPTNRACSYEQYF. The chain uses TRBV1 and TRBJ2-7; TRBD2 is the table's D call and was not checked against the DNA. TRBV1 is described as a pseudogene. The CDR3 covers 18 residues.

The chain carries TRBV27 and TRBJ1-6, with D unresolved. V was trimmed by 6 bases and J by 7 bases, leaving 13 bases between them. CDR1 is MNHEY and CDR2 is SMNVEV in the germline V gene (reference sequence). The CDR3 runs 14 residues. CDR3 bases: TGTGCCAGCAGACTACTCGCCGGGAATTCACCCCTCCACTTT. This gives the protein CASRLLAGNSPLHF.

This rearrangement joins TRBV5-1 to TRBJ2-7, with TRBD1 identical over 7 bases. V lost 5 bases, J lost 2 bases, and 7 bases stayed unmatched. The CDR3 covers 14 residues. Per germline, CDR1 SGHRS and CDR2 YFSETQ. CDR3 DNA sequence: TGCGCCAGCAGTCCTAACAGGGGCACCTACGAGCAGTACTTC. Its protein is CASSPNRGTYEQYF.

The J gene is TRBJ1-5, the V gene TRBV7-2, with D possibly TRBD1 on 6 matching bases. V dropped 5 bases and J dropped 2 bases, with 10 bases sitting between them. Germline CDR1 SGHTA, CDR2 FQGNSA. The CDR3 has 14 amino acids. Written as DNA, the CDR3 is TGTGCCAGCAGCGCCGGACAGCGCAATCAGCCCCAGCATTTT. Its translation: CASSAGQRNQPQHF.

J is TRBJ2-1 and V is TRBV7-3; 10 bases match TRBD2. The ends lost 2 bases at V and 9 bases at J; junction bases unmatched: 4. Germline CDR1 SGHTA, CDR2 FQGTGA. The CDR3 runs 14 residues. The CDR3 bases are TGTGCCAGCAGCTTATCAGGACTAGCGGTTGAGCAGTTCTTC. Amino acid sequence: CASSLSGLAVEQFF.

This clone turned up a few times. This CDR3 reads CASSPGRGTEAFF. The CDR3 DNA reads as TGTGCCAGCAGCCCCGGCCGGGGCACTGAAGCTTTCTTT. The J gene is TRBJ1-1, the V gene TRBV27; D unclear. The CDR3 consists of 13 residues. The ends were cut back, 6 bases at V and 4 bases at J, with 12 bases in the middle. The germline CDR1 and CDR2 sequences are MNHEY and SMNVEV (reference sequence).

The V call is TRBV9, the J call TRBJ2-2; TRBD2 agrees at 7 bases. V shed 0 bases, J shed 3 bases, and the junction held 2 bases outside the gene matches. The CDR3 consists of 15 residues. The germline V gene has CDR1 SGDLS and CDR2 YYNGEE. The CDR3 region has the DNA TGTGCCAGCAGCGTAGATGCGGGGGACACCGGGGAGCTGTTTTTT. It translates to CASSVDAGDTGELFF.

The chain has TRBV4-1 and TRBJ1-6, with D possibly being TRBD1 (6 bases). CDR3 size: 17 residues. Germline CDR1 MGHRA, CDR2 YSYEKL. Trimming shortened V by 0 bases and J by 6 bases, and 15 bases separated the two germline ends. The DNA for the CDR3 is TGCGCCAGCAGCCAAGAGGTAGTGGGACAACCTAATTCACCCCTCCACTTT. Translating gives CASSQEVVGQPNSPLHF.

This clone was picked up a small number of times. This chain joins TRBV30 and TRBJ1-6, with 10 nucleotides matching TRBD1. After removal of 5 bases from V and 11 bases from J, the junction contained 6 bases not matched to a gene. Looked up from germline, CDR1 is GTSNPN and CDR2 is SVGIG (reference sequence). This CDR3 is built from 13 residues. CDR3 sequence (DNA): TGTGCCTGGGGGACAGGGGATCGGGCACCCCTCCACTTT. Translated, it gives CAWGTGDRAPLHF.

This clone was recorded once. V usage is TRBV7-2 and J usage is TRBJ2-7, with D tentatively TRBD1 (6 bases). Deletions cut 4 bases from V and 5 bases from J, with 15 bases between. Germline-derived CDR1 and CDR2 are SGHTA and FQGNSA. The CDR3 totals 14 residues. The CDR3 loop reads CASSSPGVINEQYF. CDR3 nucleotide sequence: TGTGCCAGCAGCTCCCCAGGGGTCATCAACGAGCAGTACTTC.

This sequence joins TRBV9 and TRBJ2-7; D might be TRBD2 (6 bases). The CDR3 has 16 amino acids. Germline V gives CDR1 SGDLS, CDR2 YYNGEE. Trimming left V 0 bases short and J 0 bases short, with 13 bases between. The CDR3 DNA reads as TGTGCCAGCAGCGTAGGAGGTGCGGGGAGCTCCTACGAGCAGTACTTC. This codes for CASSVGGAGSSYEQYF.